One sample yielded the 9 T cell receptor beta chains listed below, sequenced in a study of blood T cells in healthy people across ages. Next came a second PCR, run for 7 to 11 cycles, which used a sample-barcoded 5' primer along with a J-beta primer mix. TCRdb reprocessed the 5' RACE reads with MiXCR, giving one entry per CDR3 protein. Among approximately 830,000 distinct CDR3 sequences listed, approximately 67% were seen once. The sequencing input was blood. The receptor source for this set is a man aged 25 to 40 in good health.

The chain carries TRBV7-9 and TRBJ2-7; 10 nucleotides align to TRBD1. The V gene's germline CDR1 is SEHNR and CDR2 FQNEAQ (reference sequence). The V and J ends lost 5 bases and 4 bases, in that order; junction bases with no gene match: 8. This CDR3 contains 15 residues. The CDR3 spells CASSPTTGGRYEQYF. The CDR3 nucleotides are TGTGCCAGCAGCCCCACGACAGGGGGCAGGTACGAGCAGTACTTC.

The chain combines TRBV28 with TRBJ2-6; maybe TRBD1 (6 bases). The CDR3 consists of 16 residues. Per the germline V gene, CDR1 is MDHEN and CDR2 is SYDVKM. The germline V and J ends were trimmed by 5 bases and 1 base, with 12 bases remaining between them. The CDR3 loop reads CASSTNRVSGANVLTF. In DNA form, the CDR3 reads TGTGCCAGCAGTACCAACAGGGTGTCTGGGGCCAACGTCCTGACTTTC. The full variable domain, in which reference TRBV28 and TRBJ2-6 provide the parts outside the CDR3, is DVKVTQSSRYLVKRTGEKVFLECVQDMDHENMFWYRQDPGLGLRLIYFSYDVKMKEKGDIPEGYSVSREKKERFSLILESASTNQTSMYLCASSTNRVSGANVLTFGAGSRLTVL.

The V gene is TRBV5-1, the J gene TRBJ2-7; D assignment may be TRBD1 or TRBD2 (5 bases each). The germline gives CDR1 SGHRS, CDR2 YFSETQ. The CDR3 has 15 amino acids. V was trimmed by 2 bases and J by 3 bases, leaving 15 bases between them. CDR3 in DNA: TGCGCCAGCAGCTTCCTACCGGGACCGAACTACGAGCAGTACTTC. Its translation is CASSFLPGPNYEQYF.

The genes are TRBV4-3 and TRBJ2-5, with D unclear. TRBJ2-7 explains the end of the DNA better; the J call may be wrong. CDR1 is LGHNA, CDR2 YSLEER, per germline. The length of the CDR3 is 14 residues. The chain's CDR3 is CASSQDTMFPEQYF. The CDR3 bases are TGCGCCAGCAGCCAAGATACCATGTTCCCCGAGCAGTACTTC.

In DNA form, the CDR3 reads TGCAGTGCTAAACCCCCGAAGGGCGTCAATCAGCCCCAGCATTTT. As protein: CSAKPPKGVNQPQHF. This chain uses TRBV20-1 with TRBJ1-5; the D is unclear. CDR3 length equals 15 residues. Germline V gene sequence: CDR1 DFQATT, CDR2 SNEGSKA (reference sequence). V lost 4 bases and J 3 bases, leaving 16 bases between the germline ends.

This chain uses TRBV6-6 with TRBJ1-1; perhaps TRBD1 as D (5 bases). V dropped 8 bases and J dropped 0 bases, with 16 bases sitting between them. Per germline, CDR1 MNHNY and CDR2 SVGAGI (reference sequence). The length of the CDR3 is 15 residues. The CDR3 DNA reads TGTGCCAGCCCAGGGCTCCGGGGAATGAACACTGAAGCTTTCTTT. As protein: CASPGLRGMNTEAFF.

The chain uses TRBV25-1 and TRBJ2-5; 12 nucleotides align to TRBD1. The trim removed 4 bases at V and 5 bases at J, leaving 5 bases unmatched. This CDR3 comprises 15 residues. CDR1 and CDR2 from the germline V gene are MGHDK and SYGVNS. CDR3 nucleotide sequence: TGTGCCAGCAGTGGGGGACAGGGGGCGGTGGAGACCCAGTACTTC. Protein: CASSGGQGAVETQYF.

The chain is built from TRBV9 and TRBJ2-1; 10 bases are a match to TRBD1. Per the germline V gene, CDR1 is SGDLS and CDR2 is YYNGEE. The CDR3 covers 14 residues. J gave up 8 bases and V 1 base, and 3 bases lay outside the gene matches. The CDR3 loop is CASSVPGQGDEQFF. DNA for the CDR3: TGTGCCAGCAGCGTACCTGGACAGGGGGATGAGCAGTTCTTC.

The chain's CDR3 is CASSSEGTGELFF. Here the CDR3 DNA reads TGTGCCAGCAGCTCGGAGGGGACCGGGGAGCTGTTTTTT. The chain carries TRBV7-9 and TRBJ2-2; D may be TRBD2 (6 bases). Germline values: CDR1 SEHNR, CDR2 FQNEAQ (reference sequence). The CDR3 totals 13 residues. The ends were cut back, 4 bases at V and 5 bases at J, with 8 bases in the middle.